Listed below are T cell receptor beta chains from one sample, sequenced in a study of technical replicates of blood from a handful of donors. The repertoire was sequenced with immunoSEQ multiplex PCR; TCRdb's copy has only in-frame clones and lacks some. The repertoire holds around 97,000 clones, with roughly 95% as singletons. Sequenced material: T cells isolated from PBMCs. These receptors were taken from a human donor in good health. The CDR3 runs from the conserved cysteine through the conserved F or W. The D gene is left open where the match is weak. Size values are once, few and many counts, or a class for expanded clones, and some rows have none.

TRBV7-2,TRBD2,TRBJ2-7,.,TGTGCCAGCAGCTTAATTCTAGCGGGAGGGCGGCACGAGCAGTACTTC,CASSLILAGGRHEQYF
TRBV5-4,.,TRBJ2-7,.,TGTGCCAGCAGTCACCGCACAGGGAAGGGAACCTACGAGCAGTACTTC,CASSHRTGKGTYEQYF
TRBV7-9,TRBD2,TRBJ2-7,.,TGTGCCAGCAGCGCGTCCCCCACTAGCGGGAGCCTGGACGAGCAGTACTTC,CASSASPTSGSLDEQYF
TRBV7-2,.,TRBJ2-5,.,TGTGCCAGCAGCTTAGACTATACGTTTCAAGAGACCCAGTACTTC,CASSLDYTFQETQYF
TRBV5-1,.,TRBJ2-5,.,TGCGCCAGCAGCTTATGGGGTCGGAGGGGGCAGTGGGAGACCCAGTACTTC,CASSLWGRRGQWETQYF
TRBV11-3,.,TRBJ2-5,.,TGTGCCAGCAGCTTAGGGACAGTACAAGAGACCCAGTACTTC,CASSLGTVQETQYF
TRBV5-4,.,TRBJ2-7,.,TGTGCCAGCAGCTTGGTTGGAGGGCCCCACGAGCAGTACTTC,CASSLVGGPHEQYF
TRBV4-2,TRBD2,TRBJ2-2,.,TGTGCCAGCAGCCATATACTAGCGGACCCCACCGGGGAGCTGTTTTTT,CASSHILADPTGELFF
TRBV29-1,TRBD1,TRBJ2-3,.,TGCAGCGTTGAGTTCCGACAGGGGATTTCAGATACGCAGTATTTT,CSVEFRQGISDTQYF
TRBV7-8,TRBD1,TRBJ1-1,.,TGTGCTATAACGACAGGGGAGAACACTGAAGCTTTCTTT,CAITTGENTEAFF
TRBV6-5,.,TRBJ2-7,.,TGTGCCAGCAGTTACGGTACAGGTTCCCGCGAGCAGTACTTC,CASSYGTGSREQYF
TRBV13,.,TRBJ1-3,few,TGTGCCAGCAGCGACAGAACCTCTGGAAACACCATATATTTT,CASSDRTSGNTIYF
TRBV5-4,.,TRBJ1-1,.,TGTGCCAGCAGCTTTCCAATGGGCTGGGGCAGCTCTAAGAACACTGAAGCTTTCTTT,CASSFPMGWGSSKNTEAFF
TRBV6-4,.,TRBJ2-2,.,TGTGCCAGCAAGGATCAGCCCGGGGACACCGGGGAGCTGTTTTTT,CASKDQPGDTGELFF
TRBV19,.,TRBJ1-5,.,TGTGCCAGTAGTATAGGCTCCTATAGCAATCAGCCCCAGCATTTT,CASSIGSYSNQPQHF
TRBV11-1,TRBD2,TRBJ2-3,.,TGTGCCAGCAGCCGGGGACTAGCGGTGGGAGATACGCAGTATTTT,CASSRGLAVGDTQYF
TRBV28,TRBD1,TRBJ2-7,.,TGTGCCATCTGGGACAGATCACTAAGCTCCTACGAGCAGTACTTC,CAIWDRSLSSYEQYF
TRBV2,TRBD1,TRBJ2-5,once,TGTGCCAGCAGGGGCAGGGGGAGAGAGACCCAGTACTTC,CASRGRGRETQYF
TRBV27,.,TRBJ1-2,.,TGTGCCAGCAGTTATACAGGGACCAACTATGGCTACACCTTC,CASSYTGTNYGYTF
TRBV11-2,TRBD2,TRBJ2-3,.,TGTGCCAGCAGCTTATTATCGGCGGGGGGCACAGATACGCAGTATTTT,CASSLLSAGGTDTQYF
TRBV9,TRBD2,TRBJ2-1,.,TGTGCCAGCAGCTTAGCGGGAGTTCAAGGTGAGCAGTTCTTC,CASSLAGVQGEQFF
TRBV30,.,TRBJ1-1,.,TGTGCCTGGAAACAGAACACTGAAGCTTTCTTT,CAWKQNTEAFF
TRBV5-1,.,TRBJ2-5,.,TGCGCCAGCAGCGCCACAACAGGGAGGGTAGAGGCCCAGTACTTC,CASSATTGRVEAQYF
TRBV7-2,TRBD2,TRBJ2-5,.,TGTGCCAGCAGCTTAGATGTTGCTAGCGGTCAAGAGACCCAGTACTTC,CASSLDVASGQETQYF
TRBV2,.,TRBJ1-4,.,TGTGCCAGCAGGGGAGAACGAAATGAAAAACTGTTTTTT,CASRGERNEKLFF
TRBV5-1,TRBD1,TRBJ1-2,.,TGCGCCAGCAGCTCGTCGGGGCAGGGGGCGTGGGGCTACACCTTC,CASSSSGQGAWGYTF
TRBV15,.,TRBJ2-3,.,TGTGCCACCAGAAGGTCGGTAGCGATCATATCAGATACGCAGTATTTT,CATRRSVAIISDTQYF
TRBV7-3,TRBD2,TRBJ2-2,.,TGTGCCAGCAGCTTACGACTAGCGGGAGTCGGGGAGCTGTTTTTT,CASSLRLAGVGELFF
TRBV11-2,.,TRBJ2-1,.,TGTGCCAGCAGCTTAACCATGTCCCGGGAGAAGAACAATGAGCAGTTCTTC,CASSLTMSREKNNEQFF
TRBV27,TRBD2,TRBJ2-1,.,TGTGCCAGCAGTTCCCTACTAGCGGGAGGTGTAGAGCAGTTCTTC,CASSSLLAGGVEQFF
TRBV29-1,.,TRBJ2-1,.,TGCAGCGTATTTCTTCTACAGTTATATGAGCAGTTCTTC,CSVFLLQLYEQFF
TRBV5-8,.,TRBJ1-5,.,TGTGCCAGCACCAATATCGACAGTTACAATCAGCCCCAGCATTTT,CASTNIDSYNQPQHF
TRBV18,.,TRBJ1-1,.,TGTGCCAGCTCGACTGGACTGGGGAACACTGAAGCTTTCTTT,CASSTGLGNTEAFF
TRBV4-1,.,TRBJ2-7,.,TGCGCCAGCAGCCAACTCTTCAAGCCCTACGAGCAGTACTTC,CASSQLFKPYEQYF
TRBV5-1,TRBD2,TRBJ2-7,.,TGCGCCAGCAGCCCCCTAGCGGGGGAGGTAGGTTTACACGAGCAGTACTTC,CASSPLAGEVGLHEQYF
TRBV2,.,TRBJ2-7,once,TGTGCCACCCTCGCCGAGGGCAGGAACTACGAGCAGTACTTC,CATLAEGRNYEQYF
TRBV9,TRBD1,TRBJ1-2,.,TGTGCCAGCAGCAGTAGGGTGCCGGGACAGGGCATAGGAGGCTACACCTTC,CASSSRVPGQGIGGYTF
TRBV5-6,.,TRBJ1-4,.,TGTGCCAGCAGCTTTGAAGGGGAGGATGAAAAACTGTTTTTT,CASSFEGEDEKLFF
TRBV5-6,TRBD1,TRBJ2-1,.,TGTGCCAGCAGCACCTGGACAGGGCTGAATGAGCAGTTCTTC,CASSTWTGLNEQFF
TRBV2,.,TRBJ2-7,.,TGTGCCAGCAGCGAGGACTACCAATATGGGGAGCAGTACTTC,CASSEDYQYGEQYF
TRBV27,TRBD1,TRBJ1-5,.,TGTGCCAGCAGTCTCCGGACAGGGAGCTATCAGCCCCAGCATTTT,CASSLRTGSYQPQHF
TRBV7-3,.,TRBJ2-1,.,TGTGCCAGCAGCTTAACCCCGGGAGTGCGAGATGAGCAGTTCTTC,CASSLTPGVRDEQFF
TRBV27,TRBD1,TRBJ1-1,.,TGTGCCAGCAGTTTAGCCCAGGGACAGGGAGCTGAAGCTTTCTTT,CASSLAQGQGAEAFF
TRBV5-4,TRBD1,TRBJ2-1,.,TGTGCCAGCAGCGAACAGGGGTATAACAATGAGCAGTTCTTC,CASSEQGYNNEQFF
TRBV11-2,TRBD2,TRBJ2-1,.,TGTGCCAGCAGCGGACTAGCGGGAGGATATGAGCAGTTCTTC,CASSGLAGGYEQFF
TRBV4-2,TRBD1,TRBJ2-4,.,TGTGCCAGCAGCCATGTTGGGGGACAGGGAGAAAACATTCAGTACTTC,CASSHVGGQGENIQYF
TRBV7-3,TRBD2,TRBJ2-5,.,TGTGCCAGCAGCTTAATTCCGGGACTAGCGCAAGAGACCCAGTACTTC,CASSLIPGLAQETQYF
TRBV30,.,TRBJ2-1,.,TGTGCCTGGATGCGGGCGTCCTTTCCCAATGAGCAGTTCTTC,CAWMRASFPNEQFF
TRBV5-4,TRBD2,TRBJ2-5,.,TGTGCCAGCAGCTTGCGGTCGGGGGGAGAGACCCAGTACTTC,CASSLRSGGETQYF
TRBV27,.,TRBJ2-1,.,TGTGCCAGCAGTTTATCCTTTAGCGATACCTACAATGAGCAGTTCTTC,CASSLSFSDTYNEQFF
TRBV19,.,TRBJ1-2,.,TGTGCCAGTAGTGGGGGCGCTGAATATCATGGCTACACCTTC,CASSGGAEYHGYTF
TRBV7-9,.,TRBJ2-7,.,TGTGCCAGCAGGTCACATGACGAGCAGTACTTC,CASRSHDEQYF
TRBV30,.,TRBJ2-3,.,TGTGCCTGGAGTGTAGGGGGACCAGAAACGCAGTATTTT,CAWSVGGPETQYF
TRBV27,.,TRBJ1-5,.,TGTGCCAGCAGTTCAATTAGTAATCAGCCCCAGCATTTT,CASSSISNQPQHF
TRBV28,.,TRBJ2-7,.,TGTGCCATCGATGCGGGACCGCCTTCCTACGAGCAGTACTTC,CAIDAGPPSYEQYF
TRBV5-6,.,TRBJ2-2,.,TGTGCCAGCAGCTTCCAGGGTATTTACACCGGGGAGCTGTTTTTT,CASSFQGIYTGELFF
TRBV30,TRBD1,TRBJ1-1,once,TGTGCCTGGAGCCCCGACAGGGACACTGAAGCTTTCTTT,CAWSPDRDTEAFF